The 27 T cell receptor beta chains given below trace back to one sample, sequenced in a study of T cells in localized non-small cell lung cancer. TCRdb's table, derived via immunoSEQ multiplex PCR, lists solely in-frame clones and lacks some. The sample holds more than 2,000 clones; 20% to 25% are singletons and the top ten take about an eighth. The sample in question was lung tumor tissue, obtained before any cancer treatment. These receptors came from a man aged 35-69 years with stage I lung adenocarcinoma.

V usage is TRBV6-8 and J usage is TRBJ1-3, with 11 positions matching TRBD1. This CDR3 spans 17 amino acids. CDR1 is MNHGY, CDR2 SAAAGT, per germline. Trimming took 8 bases from V and 0 from J; bases not matched to a gene: 9. This CDR3 is CASRPGTGGSSGNTIYF. The CDR3, as DNA: TGTGCCAGCCGTCCCGGGACAGGGGGGAGCTCTGGAAACACCATATATTTT.

In the case of this clone: One end of the junction does not line up with germline, which may come from a read error. This sequence joins TRBV28 and TRBJ2-2, with 9 bases aligning to TRBD1. The CDR3 runs to 17 residues. CDR1 and CDR2 from the germline V gene are MDHEN and SYDVKM. In DNA form, the CDR3 reads TGTGCCAGCAGTTTTCTCCTACAGGGGGCGAAGACCGGGGAGCTGTTTTTT. Translation gives CASSFLLQGAKTGELFF.

This clone has only a few counts. This chain joins TRBV6-8 and TRBJ2-7; the D is unclear. Germline CDR1 reads MNHGY; CDR2 reads SAAAGT. The CDR3 has 12 amino acids. Trimming stripped 10 bases from V and 7 bases from J, with 17 bases between. The CDR3 DNA follows: TGTGCCACCATCGCCCTGTCAAGTGAGCAGTACTTC. This gives the protein CATIALSSEQYF.

This clone was seen just once. The chain joins TRBV5-1 to TRBJ1-3; D is unclear. From germline, CDR1 is SGHRS and CDR2 YFSETQ. Deletions cut 4 bases from V and 4 bases from J, with 12 bases between. The CDR3 loop spans 14 amino acids. CDR3 in DNA: TGCGCCAGCAGCCCGGACGGCGGAGGAAACACCATATATTTT. It is translated as CASSPDGGGNTIYF. The whole variable domain, remainder taken from reference TRBV5-1 and TRBJ1-3, is KAGVTQTPRYLIKTRGQQVTLSCSPISGHRSVSWYQQTPGQGLQFLFEYFSETQRNKGNFPGRFSGRQFSNSRSEMNVSTLELGDSALYLCASSPDGGGNTIYFGEGSWLTVV.

The CDR3 sequence: CASSAWSEGINEKLFF. CDR3 in DNA: TGTGCCAGCAGTGCCTGGAGCGAAGGGATTAATGAAAAACTGTTTTTT. The chain employs TRBV6-7 and TRBJ1-4; D not certain. TRBV6-7 qualifies as an ORF whose function is uncertain. This CDR3 has 16 amino acids. Trimming left V 5 bases short and J 4 bases short, with 17 bases between.

This clone turned up a few times. This chain joins TRBV11-3 and TRBJ2-2, with 8 bases fitting TRBD2. With V trimmed by 7 bases and J by 6 bases, 22 bases remained unmatched. There are 19 residues in the CDR3. Germline CDR1 reads SGHNT; CDR2 reads YENEEA. The CDR3 region is CASTLNGGLSGGGAGELFF. DNA for the CDR3: TGTGCCAGCACCCTTAACGGAGGGTTGTCCGGGGGGGGAGCCGGGGAGCTGTTTTTT.

This clone was seen a handful of times. The CDR3 coding sequence is TGTGCCAGCAGTGAGTTGCAGGCTAATGAGCAGTTCTTC. It translates to CASSELQANEQFF. The chain combines TRBV9 with TRBJ2-1; no clear D gene. Germline CDR1 SGDLS, CDR2 YYNGEE. This CDR3 is 13 amino acids long. V lost 5 bases to trimming and J lost 7 bases, with 13 bases between them.

A few counts support this clone. The gene calls are TRBV11-3 and TRBJ1-4; TRBD1 matches 8 bases. The J segment lost 0 bases and the V segment lost 5 bases, leaving 8 bases of the junction unmatched. The CDR3 runs to 17 residues. Germline CDR1 is SGHNT and CDR2 is YENEEA. In DNA, the CDR3 is TGTGCCAGCAGCCAACAGGGGGTGACGGCAACTAATGAAAAACTGTTTTTT. This sequence encodes CASSQQGVTATNEKLFF.

This chain connects TRBV5-1 to TRBJ2-2; TRBD2 might be the D (5 bases). From germline, CDR1 is SGHRS and CDR2 YFSETQ. There are 14 residues in the CDR3. Trimming cost V 0 bases and J 5 bases, with 8 bases left between them. Here the CDR3 DNA reads TGCGCCAGCAGCTTGGCCGGGGAAACCGGGGAGCTGTTTTTT. It yields the protein CASSLAGETGELFF.

The sample holds a few counts of this clone. This CDR3 reads CASSLATGGWKTQYF. The CDR3 DNA is TGTGCCAGCAGTCTAGCTACAGGGGGATGGAAGACCCAGTACTTC. The rearrangement uses TRBV28 and TRBJ2-5; 8 nucleotides align to TRBD1. V was clipped by 5 bases and J by 6 bases; unmatched bases: 11. This CDR3 has 15 residues. The germline CDR1 and CDR2 sequences are MDHEN and SYDVKM. The entire variable domain, with the rest obtained from reference TRBV28 and TRBJ2-5, is as follows: DVKVTQSSRYLVKRTGEKVFLECVQDMDHENMFWYRQDPGLGLRLIYFSYDVKMKEKGDIPEGYSVSREKKERFSLILESASTNQTSMYLCASSLATGGWKTQYFGPGTRLLVL.

The J gene is TRBJ2-3, the V gene TRBV5-1; 9 nucleotides line up with TRBD1. The germline V gene encodes CDR1 SGHRS and CDR2 YFSETQ. CDR3 size: 16 residues. V was clipped by 3 bases and J by 3 bases; unmatched bases: 8. The CDR3 bases are TGCGCCAGCAGCTCCCTCGGGACAGGGAAAACAGATACGCAGTATTTT. Residues: CASSSLGTGKTDTQYF.

As DNA, the CDR3 is TGTGCCAGCAGTTTAAGGGCAGGGTTGGTTGAAGCTTTCTTT. The encoded protein is CASSLRAGLVEAFF. The V gene is TRBV28, the J gene TRBJ1-1; tentatively, D is TRBD1 (5 bases). Germline CDR1 reads MDHEN; CDR2 reads SYDVKM. Trimming cost V 2 bases and J 7 bases, with 14 bases left between them. There are 14 residues in the CDR3.

This clone was picked up a small number of times. This chain uses TRBV6-8 with TRBJ1-3, with 10 bases identical to TRBD1. CDR3 length: 15 amino acids. The V gene end was trimmed by 5 bases and the J gene end by 4 bases; junction bases not matched to a gene: 5. Germline loops: CDR1 MNHGY, CDR2 SAAAGT. The CDR3 bases are TGTGCCAGCAGTGCGGGACAGGGGTCAGGAAACACCATATATTTT. Amino acids: CASSAGQGSGNTIYF.

This clone is medium-sized by share. This chain joins TRBV12-2 and TRBJ1-3; the DNA was not used to check the table's D call, TRBD1. TRBV12-2 is termed a pseudogene. The CDR3 runs to 20 residues. CDR3 loop: CASRWGQGLEGGTSGNTIYF. The CDR3 DNA is TGTGCAAGTCGCTGGGGGCAGGGTCTGGAAGGGGGAACCTCTGGAAACACCATATATTTT.

The chain combines TRBV19 with TRBJ1-5; D is uncertain. The CDR3 is 13 amino acids. V dropped 5 bases and J dropped 5 bases, with 10 bases sitting between them. Looked up from germline, CDR1 is LNHDA and CDR2 is SQIVND (reference sequence). DNA of the CDR3: TGTGCCAGTAGTCTATTGGGCTATCAGCCCCAGCATTTT. As protein: CASSLLGYQPQHF.

CDR3 protein: CASSPNSYNEQFF. Here the CDR3 DNA reads TGTGCCAGCTCACCAAACTCCTACAATGAGCAGTTCTTC. This chain joins TRBV18 and TRBJ2-1; D uncertain. V dropped 2 bases and J dropped 0 bases, with 2 bases sitting between them. CDR1 KGHSH and CDR2 LQKENI come from the germline V gene. CDR3 size: 13 residues.

The chain links TRBV9 to TRBJ2-3, with D hard to call. The CDR3 is 13 residues long. The germline V and J ends were trimmed by 4 bases and 5 bases, with 11 bases remaining between them. CDR1 is SGDLS, CDR2 YYNGEE, per germline. As DNA, the CDR3 is TGTGCCAGCAGCCCCTTGACGAGAGATACGCAGTATTTT. Translating gives CASSPLTRDTQYF.

The rearrangement joins TRBV5-1 to TRBJ1-1; D is undetermined. The germline V gene has CDR1 SGHRS and CDR2 YFSETQ. With 1 base removed from V and 1 base from J, the gap between germline ends came to 8 bases. The length of the CDR3 is 14 residues. The DNA of the CDR3 is TGCGCCAGCAGCTTGCAGACTGCGAACACTGAAGCTTTCTTT. It encodes CASSLQTANTEAFF.

The chain is built from TRBV29-1 and TRBJ1-2; D gene uncertain. Between the trimmed V and J ends, which lost 5 bases and 3 bases, there was a span of 13 bases. The CDR3 consists of 13 residues. The germline V gene has CDR1 SQVTM and CDR2 ANQGSEA. The CDR3 DNA follows: TGCAGCGTTTTTAACGTTGACGACTATGGCTACACCTTC. Its protein product is CSVFNVDDYGYTF.

The chain recombines TRBV1 with TRBJ2-1; the table assigns TRBD2, which was not confirmed against the DNA. TRBV1 is a pseudogene segment. The length of the CDR3 is 15 residues. DNA for the CDR3: TGCGCCAGCAGCCAAGGGACTCTAGACGCGGATGAGCAGTTCTTC. This sequence encodes CASSQGTLDADEQFF.

The gene calls are TRBV19 and TRBJ2-4, with 11 bases aligning to TRBD2. After removal of 4 bases from V and 2 bases from J, the junction contained 7 bases not matched to a gene. The CDR3 runs 17 residues. The germline CDR1 and CDR2 sequences are LNHDA and SQIVND (reference sequence). The CDR3 region is CASSTQGTSGPKNIQYF. CDR3 DNA: TGTGCCAGTAGTACGCAGGGGACTAGCGGACCCAAAAACATTCAGTACTTC.

Only a few counts were recorded for this clone. The chain joins TRBV11-3 to TRBJ1-1, with a possible D match to TRBD1 (5 bases). Per germline, CDR1 SGHNT and CDR2 YENEEA. Trimming cost V 3 bases and J 6 bases, with 17 bases left between them. The CDR3 is made up of 15 amino acids. CDR3 amino acids: CASSLDGQGDAEAFF. The DNA of the CDR3 is TGTGCCAGCAGCTTGGATGGGCAGGGAGATGCTGAAGCTTTCTTT.

The CDR3 sequence: CASSFGGAATGELFF. For the CDR3, the DNA is TGTGCCAGTAGCTTTGGCGGGGCAGCGACCGGGGAGCTGTTTTTT. The V gene is TRBV19, the J gene TRBJ2-2, with D possibly TRBD2 on 6 matching bases. The CDR3 has 15 amino acids. Germline V gene lookup returns CDR1 LNHDA and CDR2 SQIVND (reference sequence). Trimming left V 6 bases short and J 5 bases short, with 16 bases between. Full variable domain (rest looked up from reference TRBV19 and TRBJ2-2): DGGITQSPKYLFRKEGQNVTLSCEQNLNHDAMYWYRQDPGQGLRLIYYSQIVNDFQKGDIAEGYSVSREKKESFPLTVTSAQKNPTAFYLCASSFGGAATGELFFGEGSRLTVL.

This chain uses TRBV10-2 with TRBJ2-2, with 7 bases identical to TRBD1. Germline values: CDR1 WSHSY, CDR2 SAAADI. After removal of 5 bases from V and 9 bases from J, the junction contained 6 bases not matched to a gene. The CDR3 has 13 residues. The chain's CDR3 is CASSTTGARELFF. The DNA for the CDR3 is TGCGCCAGCAGTACAACAGGGGCCAGGGAGCTGTTTTTT.

This clone turned up a few times. V is TRBV11-3 and J is TRBJ2-3, with TRBD2 matching 11 bases. Per germline, CDR1 SGHNT and CDR2 YENEEA. The CDR3 extends over 16 amino acids. The ends lost 5 bases at V and 1 base at J; junction bases unmatched: 5. The CDR3 loop reads CASSHPTSGGTDTQYF. The DNA of the CDR3 is TGTGCCAGCAGCCACCCGACTAGCGGGGGCACAGATACGCAGTATTTT.

This chain connects TRBV6-8 to TRBJ1-1, with a weak D call TRBD1 (6 bases). CDR1 is MNHGY, CDR2 SAAAGT, per germline. The CDR3 has 15 residues. V lost 6 bases and J 3 bases, leaving 17 bases between the germline ends. CDR3 sequence reads: CASRITGMSDTEAFF. The CDR3 region has the DNA TGTGCCAGCAGGATAACAGGGATGTCTGACACTGAAGCTTTCTTT.

This clone appeared a few times. This chain links TRBV11-3 with TRBJ2-2; D gene uncertain. CDR1 is SGHNT, CDR2 YENEEA, per germline. The CDR3 length is 14 residues. V was trimmed by 3 bases and J by 3 bases, leaving 8 bases between them. CDR3 coding DNA: TGTGCCAGCAGCTTCCTCCGGCACACCGGGGAGCTGTTTTTT. Amino acid sequence: CASSFLRHTGELFF.